This T cell receptor (beta chain) was identified during a study of graft-versus-host responses after intestinal transplantation. Study as a whole: Recipients across the board were started on anti-thymocyte globulin induction, then kept on tacrolimus and steroids for two to three years.

To note about this clone: What it recognizes is unknown.

Sequenced by immunoSEQ multiplex PCR; TCRdb stores in-frame clones only, minus some. Of 85,000 to 100,000 clones listed, 85% to 95% were seen once; the top ten hold 1.5% to 2.5%. Germline V lookup: CDR1 LGHNT, CDR2 FRNRAP. V was clipped by 0 bases and J by 4 bases, with 6 bases between them. The CDR3 has 13 amino acids. The clonotype was recovered from a human donor who received an intestinal transplant. Sequencing used unstimulated CD8+ T cells sorted from spleen or lymph node cells, obtained before intestinal transplant. V and J are TRBV12-5 and TRBJ1-1; unclear D gene. Written as DNA, the CDR3 is TGTGCTAGTGGTTTGGTACTAGGCACTGAAGCTTTCTTT. Translation: CASGLVLGTEAFF.